Here is one T cell receptor (beta chain) with its context. Its specificity is unknown. TCRdb re-called the PCR reads through MiXCR, storing one row per CDR3 protein. The data show about 18,000 distinct CDR3 sequences, just over 60% seen once. Germline CDR1 reads KGHDR; CDR2 reads SFDVKD. The CDR3 covers 15 residues. Trimming removed 5 bases from V and 12 bases from J; junction bases left unmatched: 10. The data were taken from a study of vaccination and CD4 T cells after COVID-19. Study overall: Convalescent patients were SARS-CoV-2 positive by nasal swab PCR; nine or ten mild, one severe. Findings and caveats of the study: Median reactive clonotypes, those recognizing SARS-CoV-2, rose from about 22 to 38, not significantly. Among reactive clones from convalescent patients, a median roughly 90% appeared only post-vaccination.

The source material was CD4+ T cells from blood, sampled after SARS-CoV-2 vaccination. This receptor was taken from a human donor who had recovered from COVID-19. J is TRBJ2-1 and V is TRBV24-1, with 12 bases fitting TRBD2. This CDR3 is CATSGASGRAVGQFF. The CDR3 DNA is TGTGCCACCAGTGGCGCTAGCGGGAGGGCCGTCGGGCAGTTCTTC.